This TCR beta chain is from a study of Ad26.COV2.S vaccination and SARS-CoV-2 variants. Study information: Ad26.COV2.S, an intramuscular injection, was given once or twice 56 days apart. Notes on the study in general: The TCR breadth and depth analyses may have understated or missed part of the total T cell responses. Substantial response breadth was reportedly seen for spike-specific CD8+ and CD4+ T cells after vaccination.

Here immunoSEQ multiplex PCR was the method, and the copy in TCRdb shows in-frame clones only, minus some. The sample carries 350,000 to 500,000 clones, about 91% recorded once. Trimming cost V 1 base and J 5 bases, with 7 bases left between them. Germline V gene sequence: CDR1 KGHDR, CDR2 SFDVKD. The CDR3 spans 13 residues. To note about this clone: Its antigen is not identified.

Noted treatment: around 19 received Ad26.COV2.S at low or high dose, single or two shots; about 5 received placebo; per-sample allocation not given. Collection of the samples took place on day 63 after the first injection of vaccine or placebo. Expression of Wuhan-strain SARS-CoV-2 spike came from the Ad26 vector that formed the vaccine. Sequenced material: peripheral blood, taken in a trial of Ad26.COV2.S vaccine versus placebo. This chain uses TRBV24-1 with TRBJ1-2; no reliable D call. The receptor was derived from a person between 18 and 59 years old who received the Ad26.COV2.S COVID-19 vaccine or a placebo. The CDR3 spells CATSDFNGYGYTF. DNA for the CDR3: TGTGCCACCAGTGATTTCAACGGGTATGGCTACACCTTC.